This entry is about one T cell receptor beta chain. The CDR3 loop spans 15 amino acids. Trimming took off 2 bases at V and 2 bases at J, with 13 bases between the two ends. Germline V gene sequence: CDR1 ENHRY, CDR2 SYGVKD. The data originate from a study of cytomegalovirus exposure and HLA in healthy donors. The wider study: Ancestry clustering placed more than 65% of 300 to 400 genotyped donors in the Caucasian-associated cluster.

The PCR made use of 60 Vbeta and 13 Jbeta primers. Only in-frame clones appear in the TCRdb table, and some are missing; sequencing was by immunoSEQ multiplex PCR. Here the sample spans over 150,000 clones, roughly 80% being singletons. This rearrangement joins TRBV10-3 to TRBJ2-7; the D gene is possibly TRBD1 (6 bases). Sequenced: PBMCs. The clonotype was recovered from a woman between 25 and 40 years old in good health and CMV-seropositive. The CDR3 spells CAISEEGVPTYEQYF. CDR3 coding DNA: TGTGCCATCAGTGAGGAGGGGGTGCCCACCTACGAGCAGTACTTC.